A single sample is the source of the 30 T cell receptor beta chains below, sequenced in a study of T cells in Graves' hyperthyroidism and ophthalmopathy. Using RNA transcripts as the source, TCR beta CDR3 regions were amplified. The study used the HTBI primer set for a first-round RT-PCR of the TCR CDR3. TCRdb fed the multiplex PCR reads into MiXCR, producing one record per CDR3 protein. The repertoire holds around 400,000 distinct CDR3 sequences, with 15% to 19% as singletons. Sequenced sample: blood. These receptors all stem from a woman aged 18-29 years with Graves' hyperthyroidism that later progressed to Graves' ophthalmopathy.

This clonotype has a count of ten or more. The chain uses TRBV2 and TRBJ2-7; D perhaps matches TRBD2 (5 bases). Per germline, CDR1 SNHLY and CDR2 FYNNEI. The CDR3 is 14 residues long. V gave up 6 bases and J gave up 3 bases, with 15 bases separating them. CDR3 DNA: TGTGCCAGCAGGGCCCAGCGGAGCGTCTACGAGCAGTACTTC. This sequence encodes CASRAQRSVYEQYF.

This clonotype was detected only a few times. The gene calls are TRBV19 and TRBJ1-2; D is possibly TRBD1 (5 bases). Germline CDR1 is LNHDA and CDR2 is SQIVND (reference sequence). CDR3 length equals 14 residues. The ends were cut back, 6 bases at V and 7 bases at J, with 18 bases in the middle. The chain's CDR3 is CASRKPRQTAGYTF. CDR3 nucleotides: TGTGCCAGTAGGAAACCGCGACAGACTGCTGGCTACACCTTC.

This clonotype has at least ten counts. This sequence joins TRBV7-2 and TRBJ2-7; 7 positions match TRBD2. This CDR3 comprises 16 residues. Germline V gene lookup returns CDR1 SGHTA and CDR2 FQGNSA. Trimming at V came to 2 bases and at J to 3 bases, leaving 10 bases not matched to a gene. CDR3 loop: CASSLNTISGIYEQYF. Written as DNA, the CDR3 is TGTGCCAGCAGCTTAAATACTATAAGCGGGATCTACGAGCAGTACTTC.

This clonotype was counted only a few times. One end of the junction does not line up with germline, which may come from a read error. The genes are TRBV3-1 and TRBJ2-7; D is possibly TRBD1 (5 bases). This CDR3 comprises 14 residues. Per the germline V gene, CDR1 is LGHDT and CDR2 is YNNKEL (reference sequence). CDR3 nucleotide sequence: TGTGCCAGCAGCCAATATGACAGCTCCTACGAGCCGTACTTC. It encodes CASSQYDSSYEPYF.

This clonotype was recorded a few times. This may come from a read error, since a much larger clone is one base off. The V gene is TRBV12-3 or TRBV12-4, the J gene TRBJ2-3; D perhaps matches TRBD2 (5 bases). This CDR3 contains 15 residues. The CDR3: CASSRRVSSTDTQCF. As DNA, the CDR3 is TGTGCCAGCAGTCGACGGGTCTCTAGCACAGATACGCAGTGTTTT.

This clonotype was detected ten times or more. This chain uses TRBV3-1 with TRBJ2-1, with TRBD2 matching 11 bases. CDR3 size: 14 residues. V shed 2 bases, J shed 9 bases, and the junction held 3 bases outside the gene matches. From germline, CDR1 is LGHDT and CDR2 YNNKEL (reference sequence). CDR3 DNA: TGTGCCAGCAGCCAAACGGGACTAGCGGCTGAGCAGTTCTTC. It is translated as CASSQTGLAAEQFF.

There are a few counts of this clonotype. V is TRBV18 and J is TRBJ2-7; TRBD2 matches 7 bases. Per the germline V gene, CDR1 is KGHSH and CDR2 is LQKENI. V was clipped by 6 bases and J by 3 bases; unmatched bases: 11. This CDR3 region has 15 residues. CDR3 in amino acids: CASSPMGSGVYEQYF. CDR3 bases: TGTGCCAGCTCCCCTATGGGGAGCGGGGTCTACGAGCAGTACTTC. Using reference TRBV18 and TRBJ2-7 for the parts outside the CDR3, the full variable domain is NAGVMQNPRHLVRRRGQEARLRCSPMKGHSHVYWYRQLPEEGLKFMVYLQKENIIDESGMPKERFSAEFPKEGPSILRIQQVVRGDSAAYFCASSPMGSGVYEQYFGPGTRLTVT.

This clonotype was observed many times. This rearrangement joins TRBV28 to TRBJ2-2; the D gene is possibly TRBD1 (5 bases). The CDR3 is made up of 18 amino acids. Trimming shortened V by 1 base and J by 5 bases, and 20 bases separated the two germline ends. Germline CDR1 is MDHEN and CDR2 is SYDVKM. The CDR3 DNA is TGTGCCAGCAGTTTATCTCCCCCAGGGAAGAAAGGAACCGGGGAGCTGTTTTTT. It is translated as CASSLSPPGKKGTGELFF.

In this sample, this clonotype turned up many times. The rearrangement uses TRBV5-1 and TRBJ2-7, with D possibly being TRBD1 (6 bases). Trimming shortened V by 4 bases and J by 0 bases, and 11 bases separated the two germline ends. In germline, CDR1 is SGHRS, CDR2 YFSETQ. CDR3 length: 14 amino acids. The chain's CDR3 is CASSQGSSSYEQYF. CDR3 nucleotide sequence: TGCGCCAGCAGCCAGGGGTCAAGCTCCTACGAGCAGTACTTC.

This clonotype showed up many times. The chain employs TRBV6-2 or TRBV6-3 and TRBJ1-3; TRBD1 might be the D (6 bases). The V end was cut by 6 bases, the J end by 0 bases, with 15 bases between. Per germline, CDR1 MNHEY and CDR2 SVGEGT. The CDR3 has 16 amino acids. CDR3 protein: CASSRGPNFSGNTIYF. CDR3 DNA sequence: TGTGCCAGCAGCAGGGGACCGAACTTCTCTGGAAACACCATATATTTT.

This clonotype has only a few counts. V is TRBV11-1 and J is TRBJ2-5; perhaps TRBD1 as D (6 bases). V lost 1 base to trimming and J lost 4 bases, with 10 bases between them. The CDR3 length is 14 residues. Germline V gene sequence: CDR1 SGHAT, CDR2 FQDESV (reference sequence). The CDR3 here is CASSLGDIGETQYF. CDR3 DNA sequence: TGTGCCAGCAGCTTAGGGGACATAGGAGAGACCCAGTACTTC.

This clonotype was seen a handful of times. This chain joins TRBV6-1 and TRBJ1-4; D is ambiguous. V was trimmed by 5 bases and J by 2 bases, leaving 6 bases between them. This CDR3 region has 13 residues. Germline-derived CDR1 and CDR2 are MNHNS and SASEGT. CDR3 amino acids: CASSWLTNEKLFF. CDR3 DNA sequence: TGTGCCAGCAGTTGGCTGACTAATGAAAAACTGTTTTTT.

This clonotype was counted between two and nine times. The CDR3 DNA is TGTGCCAGCAGCTTAGGAGTCAGCGGGGAAGCTTTCTTT. Protein sequence: CASSLGVSGEAFF. The chain couples TRBV7-9 to TRBJ1-1; D unclear. CDR3 length equals 13 residues. Germline CDR1 reads SEHNR; CDR2 reads FQNEAQ (reference sequence). V gave up 1 base and J gave up 8 bases, with 11 bases separating them.

This clonotype has just a few counts. V gene TRBV15 combines with J gene TRBJ1-1, with D maybe TRBD1 (6 bases). CDR1 is LNHNV, CDR2 YYDKDF, per germline (reference sequence). V lost 8 bases to trimming and J lost 7 bases, with 17 bases between them. CDR3 size: 13 residues. CDR3 DNA sequence: TGTGCCACCTCCCGGGAGGGGGGGGGTGAAGCTTTCTTT. Amino acid sequence: CATSREGGGEAFF.

This clonotype was recorded at least ten times. V usage is TRBV7-3 and J usage is TRBJ2-2; tentatively, D is TRBD2 (5 bases). The V gene lost 10 bases and the J gene lost 7 bases, with 16 bases spanning the gap. This CDR3 is 13 amino acids long. Per the germline V gene, CDR1 is SGHTA and CDR2 is FQGTGA. CDR3 loop: CATRKGDGGELFF. DNA of the CDR3: TGTGCCACCAGAAAGGGAGACGGCGGGGAGCTGTTTTTT.

The gene calls are TRBV2 and TRBJ2-2; a weak D match, TRBD1 (7 bases). Germline values: CDR1 SNHLY, CDR2 FYNNEI. V lost 4 bases and J lost 5, with 14 bases in between. The CDR3 totals 15 residues. For the CDR3, the DNA is TGTGCCAGCAGTGGATGGAGGGGGCGAACCGGGGAGCTGTTTTTT. This codes for CASSGWRGRTGELFF.

Many counts were recorded for this clonotype. The DNA for the CDR3 is TGTGCCAGCTGGACCTTTCCGGGGCCATACGAGCAGTACTTC. Protein: CASWTFPGPYEQYF. The V call is TRBV2, the J call TRBJ2-7, with D possibly called TRBD1 or TRBD2 (5 bases each). This CDR3 comprises 14 residues. The germline V gene encodes CDR1 SNHLY and CDR2 FYNNEI. Between the trimmed V and J ends, which lost 8 bases and 4 bases, there was a span of 18 bases.

This clonotype was seen only a few times. The V and J genes are TRBV28 and TRBJ1-5, with TRBD1 matching 7 bases. The CDR3 length is 18 residues. From germline, CDR1 is MDHEN and CDR2 SYDVKM. J lost 0 bases, V lost 5 bases, and 13 bases had no gene match. The CDR3 reads CASSGAQGGVYSNQPQHF. CDR3 nucleotide sequence: TGTGCCAGCAGTGGAGCTCAGGGGGGCGTTTATAGCAATCAGCCCCAGCATTTT.

This clonotype was recorded many times. The CDR3 loop is CASSLDNGQGPDEQFF. The CDR3 nucleotides are TGTGCCAGCAGCTTAGATAACGGACAGGGCCCGGATGAGCAGTTCTTC. The chain joins TRBV7-9 to TRBJ2-1; 8 bases are shared with TRBD1. From germline, CDR1 is SEHNR and CDR2 FQNEAQ (reference sequence). CDR3 length: 16 residues. The trim removed 1 base at V and 8 bases at J, leaving 10 bases unmatched. The whole variable domain, filled in from reference TRBV7-9 and TRBJ2-1, reads DTGVSQNPRHKITKRGQNVTFRCDPISEHNRLYWYRQTLGQGPEFLTYFQNEAQLEKSRLLSDRFSAERPKGSFSTLEIQRTEQGDSAMYLCASSLDNGQGPDEQFFGPGTRLTVL.

This clonotype has at least ten counts. The V call is TRBV6-5, the J call TRBJ2-5; D may be TRBD1 (6 bases). The CDR3 covers 14 residues. CDR1 is MNHEY, CDR2 SVGAGI, per germline. V gave up 0 bases and J gave up 5 bases, with 10 bases separating them. The CDR3 region is CASSYSLQGETQYF. The CDR3 nucleotides are TGTGCCAGCAGTTACTCCTTACAGGGCGAGACCCAGTACTTC.

This clonotype was counted ten times or more. The genes are TRBV18 and TRBJ2-1, with 9 nucleotides matching TRBD2. CDR1 is KGHSH and CDR2 is LQKENI in the germline V gene. V shed 0 bases, J shed 0 bases, and the junction held 3 bases outside the gene matches. The CDR3 is 17 amino acids. CDR3 sequence: CASSPPGSGSSYNEQFF. The CDR3 DNA reads as TGTGCCAGCTCACCACCGGGTAGCGGGAGCTCCTACAATGAGCAGTTCTTC.

This clonotype was picked up many times. This chain uses TRBV10-3 with TRBJ1-2; tentative D call: TRBD1 (5 bases). The CDR3 is 13 amino acids. The V end lost 10 bases, the J end lost 5 bases, and 17 bases lay between the germline ends. CDR1 ENHRY and CDR2 SYGVKD come from the germline V gene. This chain's CDR3 is CASTEGTVYGYTF. The CDR3 DNA reads as TGTGCCAGTACGGAAGGGACCGTTTATGGCTACACCTTC.

Many counts were recorded for this clonotype. The chain couples TRBV7-2 to TRBJ1-2, with 10 bases fitting TRBD1. Looked up from germline, CDR1 is SGHTA and CDR2 is FQGNSA. The CDR3 loop spans 13 amino acids. V gave up 3 bases and J gave up 8 bases; unmatched junction bases: 3. The CDR3 DNA is TGTGCCAGCAGCTTCGGACAGGGGGTGGGCTACACCTTC. This gives the protein CASSFGQGVGYTF.

This clonotype was seen at least ten times. One end of the junction varies from germline; a read error may be responsible. The V gene is TRBV5-1, the J gene TRBJ2-7, with D possibly matching TRBD2 (7 bases). Germline values: CDR1 SGHRS, CDR2 YFSETQ. The CDR3 spans 13 residues. The CDR3 protein is CASSLGGGGEQYF. DNA of the CDR3: TGTGCCAGCAGCTTAGGGGGGGGGGGCGAGCAGTACTTC.

This clonotype occurred many times. This chain uses TRBV3-1 with TRBJ2-7; 7 nucleotides align to TRBD2. This CDR3 has 16 residues. From germline, CDR1 is LGHDT and CDR2 YNNKEL (reference sequence). V dropped 4 bases and J dropped 2; count of bases not matched to a gene: 11. The CDR3, as DNA: TGTGCCAGCAGCCGGAAAGGGACTACCCAGACCTACGAGCAGTACTTC. This gives the protein CASSRKGTTQTYEQYF.

This clonotype occurred many times. This chain connects TRBV6-2 or TRBV6-3 to TRBJ2-2; tentatively, D is TRBD2 (6 bases). This CDR3 has 17 amino acids. The V end was cut by 5 bases, the J end by 2 bases, with 18 bases between. The germline V gene encodes CDR1 MNHEY and CDR2 SVGEGT. The CDR3 DNA sequence: TGTGCCAGCAGTGGCCCCGGGACTGAATACAACACCGGGGAGCTGTTTTTT. Its translation: CASSGPGTEYNTGELFF.

This clonotype came up a few times. This sequence joins TRBV28 and TRBJ2-5, with 10 bases matching TRBD2. Germline CDR1 reads MDHEN; CDR2 reads SYDVKM. J was trimmed by 2 bases and V by 1 base; bases with no gene match: 10. This CDR3 spans 18 amino acids. CDR3 DNA: TGTGCCAGCAGTTTATACGGGGGGACTAGCGCCATACAAGAGACCCAGTACTTC. Protein sequence: CASSLYGGTSAIQETQYF.

This clonotype has a handful of counts. The chain carries TRBV11-2 and TRBJ1-6, with TRBD1 identical over 7 bases. V was pared by 6 bases and J by 7 bases, with 9 bases of the junction left unmatched. There are 15 residues in the CDR3. Germline V gives CDR1 SGHAT, CDR2 FQNNGV. CDR3 amino acids: CASRHPGQMNSPLHF. For the CDR3, the DNA is TGTGCCAGCAGACATCCGGGACAGATGAATTCACCCCTCCACTTT.

This clonotype showed up many times. The V and J genes are TRBV10-3 and TRBJ1-2, with D unclear. Germline V lookup: CDR1 ENHRY, CDR2 SYGVKD. The V end lost 3 bases, the J end lost 3 bases, and 5 bases lay between the germline ends. CDR3 length: 12 amino acids. CDR3 nucleotide sequence: TGTGCCATCAGTGACGAAGACTATGGCTACACCTTC. This codes for CAISDEDYGYTF.

This clonotype was seen ten or more times. The chain links TRBV10-3 to TRBJ1-4; D remains ambiguous. CDR1 is ENHRY and CDR2 is SYGVKD in the germline V gene. Between the trimmed V and J ends, which lost 2 bases and 8 bases, there was a span of 15 bases. CDR3 size: 15 residues. This CDR3 is CAISEGPLSGEKLFF. CDR3 DNA: TGTGCCATCAGTGAGGGACCTCTAAGTGGCGAAAAACTGTTTTTT.